This T cell receptor beta chain was recorded in a study of T cell repertoires in cytomegalovirus infection. This clonotype has a count of ten or more. Each CDR3 protein is one row after TCRdb ran MiXCR on the reads. The sample comprises roughly 200,000 distinct CDR3 sequences, approximately 9.7% of which are singletons, and about 4.6% rests with the top ten. This CDR3 is built from 15 residues. Trimming took off 3 bases at V and 7 bases at J, with 16 bases between the two ends. Germline V lookup: CDR1 SGHAT, CDR2 FQDESV (reference sequence). What was sequenced was PBMCs. The chain recombines TRBV11-1 with TRBJ2-1, with TRBD2 as a possible D gene (6 bases). The sequence came from a human donor in good health (CMV status not recorded). Some clones in this sample may be carry-over from other donors' samples. The CDR3 loop reads CASSLGRTTANEQFF. The DNA for the CDR3 is TGTGCCAGCAGCTTGGGGAGGACCACAGCGAATGAGCAGTTCTTC.